The clone carrying this T cell receptor beta chain has a single count. Its antigen remains unknown. The sample's time point: week 11, during vaccination. The content of each vaccine dose was 300 ug of mutant IDH1 20-mer peptide, and topical imiquimod accompanied it. The assay was immunoSEQ multiplex PCR, and TCRdb's table has in-frame clones only and misses some. The sample holds fewer than 70,000 clones, under 85% seen once. This entry is derived from a study of a mutant IDH1 vaccine in newly diagnosed glioma. Study context: Vaccine administration was initiated 4-6 weeks following radiotherapy alone, or with temozolomide cycles. Most patients had radiochemotherapy with temozolomide before enrollment; others had one alone.

CDR1 is MDHEN, CDR2 SYDVKM, per germline. Trimming took off 4 bases at V and 0 bases at J, with 6 bases between the two ends. The CDR3 spans 13 residues. This receptor was taken from a man younger than 40 with glioma. This chain joins TRBV28 and TRBJ1-2, with a tentative D call TRBD1 (5 bases). The material sequenced was PBMCs, taken from a glioma patient whose treatment included an IDH1 peptide vaccine. CDR3: CASSSRANYGYTF. The CDR3 DNA follows: TGTGCCAGCAGTTCCAGGGCTAACTATGGCTACACCTTC.